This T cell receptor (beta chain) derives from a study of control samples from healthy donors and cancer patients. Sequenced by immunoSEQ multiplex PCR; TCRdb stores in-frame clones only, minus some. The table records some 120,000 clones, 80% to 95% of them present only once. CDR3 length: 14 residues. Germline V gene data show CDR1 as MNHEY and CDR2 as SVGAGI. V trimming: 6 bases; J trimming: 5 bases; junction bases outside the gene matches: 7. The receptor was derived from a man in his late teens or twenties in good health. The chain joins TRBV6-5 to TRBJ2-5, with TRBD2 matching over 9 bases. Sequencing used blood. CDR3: CASSRGTSSETQYF. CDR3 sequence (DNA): TGTGCCAGCAGCCGGGGGACTAGCTCGGAGACCCAGTACTTC.